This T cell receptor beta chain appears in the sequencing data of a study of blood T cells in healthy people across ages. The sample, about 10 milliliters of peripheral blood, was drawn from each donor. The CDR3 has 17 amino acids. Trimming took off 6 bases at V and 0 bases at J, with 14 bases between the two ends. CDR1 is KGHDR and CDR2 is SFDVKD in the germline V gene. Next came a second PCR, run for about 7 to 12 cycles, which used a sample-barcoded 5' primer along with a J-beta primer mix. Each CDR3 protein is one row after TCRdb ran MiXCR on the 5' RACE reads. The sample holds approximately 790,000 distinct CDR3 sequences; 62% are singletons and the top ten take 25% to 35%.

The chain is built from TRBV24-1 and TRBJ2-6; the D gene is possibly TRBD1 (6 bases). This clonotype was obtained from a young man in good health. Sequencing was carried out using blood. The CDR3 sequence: CATSKTGANSGANVLTF. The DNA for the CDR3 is TGTGCCACCAGTAAGACAGGTGCTAACTCTGGGGCCAACGTCCTGACTTTC.